What follows describes a single T cell receptor beta chain. The antigen remains undetermined. These data originate in a study of cytomegalovirus exposure and HLA in healthy donors. Study findings and constraints: When a later analysis was performed, an Asian-associated ancestry cluster reportedly had fewer N-insertions than the roughly 700-donor mean. A list of approximately 160 TCR beta chains associated with cytomegalovirus was given.

It was with 60 Vbeta and 13 Jbeta primers that the PCR ran. The table came from immunoSEQ multiplex PCR; TCRdb's copy has only in-frame clones and leaves some out. The table records 35,000 to 45,000 clones, 55% to 75% of them present only once. Sequencing input: PBMCs. This TCR came from a man in his sixties in good health and CMV-seropositive.

The CDR3 protein is CASSRPGGGNTEAFF. CDR3 sequence (DNA): TGTGCCAGTAGCCGTCCAGGGGGAGGGAACACTGAAGCTTTCTTT. The chain is built from TRBV19 and TRBJ1-1; 7 bases line up with TRBD1. CDR3 length equals 15 residues. Trimming removed 6 bases from V and 1 base from J; junction bases left unmatched: 8. Germline lookup yields CDR1 LNHDA and CDR2 SQIVND (reference sequence).